This passage covers 7 T cell receptor beta chains from one sample sequenced in a study of graft-versus-host responses after intestinal transplantation. These receptors lack a known antigen. Method: immunoSEQ multiplex PCR; TCRdb's copy keeps in-frame clones and lacks some. The sample has roughly 93,000 clones, around 93% seen once. The sample was unstimulated CD8+ T cells sorted from spleen or lymph node cells, taken before intestinal transplant. These receptors were taken from a human donor who received an intestinal transplant.

This clone occurred once. The chain couples TRBV2 to TRBJ2-1; 8 bases align to TRBD1. In germline, CDR1 is SNHLY, CDR2 FYNNEI. The CDR3 consists of 17 residues. V dropped 5 bases and J dropped 3; count of bases not matched to a gene: 12. The CDR3 reads CASSTKQGGQIYNEQFF. In nucleotides, the CDR3 is TGTGCCAGCAGTACAAAACAGGGGGGTCAAATCTACAATGAGCAGTTCTTC.

The CDR3 nucleotides read TGCAGCGTGACGGGGGGAGAATGGTTCTTC. Protein sequence: CSVTGGEWFF. The gene calls are TRBV29-1 and TRBJ2-1; TRBD2 aligns across 7 bases. With 6 bases clipped from V and 15 bases from J, the junction kept 8 bases outside the gene matches. CDR3 length: 10 residues. CDR1 and CDR2 from the germline V gene are SQVTM and ANQGSEA.

This chain joins TRBV29-1 and TRBJ1-2; 7 bases are a match to TRBD1. This CDR3 is 14 amino acids long. CDR1 and CDR2 from the germline V gene are SQVTM and ANQGSEA. V dropped 7 bases and J dropped 2; count of bases not matched to a gene: 10. The CDR3 DNA sequence: TGCAGCGCCGTGGGACAGCTTACCAACTATGGCTACACCTTC. Amino acids: CSAVGQLTNYGYTF.

The V and J genes are TRBV6-5 and TRBJ2-1; 9 nucleotides agree with TRBD2. The germline CDR1 and CDR2 sequences are MNHEY and SVGAGI. Germline trimming cut 0 bases from V and 6 bases from J; bases unmatched to any gene: 3. This CDR3 contains 15 residues. The CDR3 region has the DNA TGTGCCAGCAGTTACTCTAGCGGGGGCCCCAATGAGCAGTTCTTC. Translation gives CASSYSSGGPNEQFF.

The chain is built from TRBV6-1 and TRBJ1-1; D unresolved. The CDR3 is made up of 12 amino acids. Trimming took off 2 bases at V and 5 bases at J, with 6 bases between the two ends. Looked up from germline, CDR1 is MNHNS and CDR2 is SASEGT. CDR3 sequence reads: CASSEIRTEAFF. The CDR3 coding sequence is TGTGCCAGCAGTGAAATACGGACTGAAGCTTTCTTT.

The gene calls are TRBV13 and TRBJ1-2, with TRBD1 as a possible D gene (5 bases). CDR1 PRHDT and CDR2 FYEKMQ come from the germline V gene (reference sequence). This CDR3 is 17 amino acids long. V lost 4 bases and J lost 6, with 24 bases in between. The CDR3 loop is CASSSLVPMEGKDGYTF. DNA of the CDR3: TGTGCCAGCAGCTCTCTAGTCCCCATGGAGGGGAAGGATGGCTACACCTTC.

The chain couples TRBV27 to TRBJ2-5; TRBD2 matches at 12 bases. CDR3 size: 15 residues. Looked up from germline, CDR1 is MNHEY and CDR2 is SMNVEV (reference sequence). V shed 2 bases, J shed 4 bases, and the junction held 2 bases outside the gene matches. In DNA, the CDR3 is TGTGCCAGCAGTTTAGGGACTAGCGGGCGAGAGACCCAGTACTTC. As protein: CASSLGTSGRETQYF.